This T cell receptor beta chain was recovered during a study of cytomegalovirus exposure and HLA in healthy donors. Study results and limitations: Most of the CMV-associated TCR beta chains (in a later analysis) appeared to be HLA-restricted. HLA alleles were associated with 16,000 or so TCR beta sequences in a later analysis at 0.05 false discovery rate.

This CDR3 contains 14 residues. V dropped 6 bases and J dropped 10 bases, with 19 bases sitting between them. Germline V gene data show CDR1 as SNHLY and CDR2 as FYNNEI. It was with 60 Vbeta and 13 Jbeta primers that the PCR ran. This table comes from immunoSEQ multiplex PCR, and its TCRdb copy is limited to in-frame clones, with some not included. Altogether roughly 120,000 clones are present, 80% being singletons, with the ten largest covering over 2.5%. About this clone: Its antigen is currently unknown.

The sequencing sample was made of PBMCs. The clonotype was recovered from a male donor in good health and CMV-seronegative. The V gene is TRBV2, the J gene TRBJ1-3; weak D call: TRBD1 (5 bases). The CDR3 nucleotides read TGTGCCAGCAGCGCGGGGGACCGTCGATGGACCATATATTTT. This translates into CASSAGDRRWTIYF.